The present entry profiles one T cell receptor (beta chain) with its context. It may be a read error: a sequence one base away is much more abundant. Germline DNA was extracted too, while blood RNA derived from unsorted whole blood. A primer matching the constant region was used to make TCR beta cDNA from around 460 ng of total RNA. Three nested multiplex PCR rounds, a slightly modified ARM-PCR, produced the libraries for TCR beta. From the multiplex PCR reads, TCRdb called clonotypes with MiXCR, one entry per CDR3 protein. In the table there are fewer than 400,000 distinct CDR3 sequences, roughly two thirds of which are singletons. This sample was included in a study of tumor-infiltrating lymphocytes in primary liver carcinoma. At the level of the study: Sample counts of productive TCRbeta reads spanned roughly 3.65 to 8 million; these counts were similar across tissue types.

The specimen sequenced was peripheral blood. The TCR sequence derives from a man aged 35 to 55 with primary liver carcinoma and hepatitis B virus infection.

The CDR3 DNA reads TGTGCCAGCAGTTTAGAGAAACCAAATCAGCCCCAGCATTTT. Translating gives CASSLEKPNQPQHF. The chain carries TRBV12-3 or TRBV12-4 and TRBJ1-5, with D unclear. This CDR3 region has 14 residues. V dropped 1 base and J dropped 4 bases, with 8 bases sitting between them.